This TCR beta chain was recovered during a study of shared clonotypes between healthy human individuals. As for this clone: Its specificity is unknown.

General study results and limits: Relative to their counterparts shared across all four donors, non-shared clonotypes exhibited diminished generation probabilities. Shared across a few donors were approximately 5% of the naive CD4 clonotypes.

The method was immunoSEQ multiplex PCR; TCRdb's version includes in-frame clones alone and lacks a portion of them. Of some 240,000 clones listed, 50% to 80% are singletons. The TCR was taken from a young man in good health. Sequenced: memory CD4+ T cells sorted from blood. Sample subset: CD45RA-negative fraction.

CDR3 sequence: CASSLNGGYEQYF. The CDR3 DNA is TGTGCCAGCAGCTTAAATGGAGGGTACGAGCAGTACTTC. The chain employs TRBV7-9 and TRBJ2-7; D perhaps matches TRBD2 (6 bases). The length of the CDR3 is 13 residues. With 2 bases removed from V and 4 bases from J, the gap between germline ends came to 9 bases. Germline V gene data show CDR1 as SEHNR and CDR2 as FQNEAQ (reference sequence).